Below, one T cell receptor beta chain is given with its context. The antigen it binds to is not known. Base qualities were left out, and no much larger clone turns up one base away. Library construction relied on the immunoSEQ multiplex PCR assay. The study's processing was this. A statistical classification framework was built to diagnose cytomegalovirus status from the catalog of TCR beta chain sequences. TCRdb mirrors the immuneACCESS table, restricted to in-frame sequences. Some clones are absent from its copies; in checked studies, under half trace to an unresolved V gene, and the reason for the others is unknown. The V and J calls and clone size are taken from that table; D and trimming were inferred from the DNA. Here the sample has about 360,000 clones; 70% to 90% occur a single time. The ten most abundant clones make up 0.8% to 0.85% of the sample. The donors belonged to the validation cohort of about 120 subjects, which was separate from the roughly 680-subject first cohort.

This entry comes from a study of cytomegalovirus exposure and HLA in healthy donors (dated by TCRdb to 2016 to 2017). Study-wide context: A later analysis indicated that the roughly 120 validation repertoires were generated on the platform also employed for the 650 to 850 repertoires of the first cohort. To predict cytomegalovirus infection status, the study brought together high-throughput TCR immunosequencing, statistical association of individual TCRs with disease status, and machine learning. The aim of the study was to test whether cataloging public T cell receptors could identify signatures of past pathogen exposure. In addition to the first cohort of 650 to 750 subjects, a separate validation cohort of around 110 different subjects was used. Beyond this particular receptor, the publication reports: It was suggested by the authors that the approach could potentially be generalized to other disease states and immunological phenotypes. A few of the identified cytomegalovirus-associated TCR beta chains were confirmed in vitro to be specific for cytomegalovirus antigens. Most TCR sequences were observed very rarely across donors, whereas some public TCRs were present in many individuals. A total of around 150 TCR beta chains were listed by the study as associated with cytomegalovirus. In both the original and validation cohorts, the classifier was reported to diagnose cytomegalovirus status with high specificity and sensitivity. Subsequent analysis determined that TCRs grouped into clusters in the first cohort also showed a tendency toward co-occurrence across the 130 or so validation repertoires, and 85% to 95% of cluster scores exceeded 0. All 120 or so repertoires were used to score co-occurrence in the validation cohort in a later analysis, because that analysis had no HLA typing for the cohort.

Trimmed from V: 1 base; trimmed from J: 1 base; junction bases lacking a gene match: 2. CDR3 length: 16 amino acids, cysteine to phenylalanine. Left in the record is the CDR3 DNA by itself, 48 bases read in frame from the first base. Taken from the germline V gene, the CDR1 and CDR2 loops are MDHEN and SYDVKM. The chain is encoded by TRBV28 joined to TRBJ1-1; 11 junctional bases match TRBD1. This TCR was recovered from a woman aged 18 to 35 in good health and CMV-seronegative. Sequencing used PBMCs. The DNA sequence is as follows: TGTGCCAGCAGTTTATCGGGGACAGGGGGGAACACTGAAGCTTTCTTT. The resulting protein is CASSLSGTGGNTEAFF.